The 8 T cell receptor beta chains listed next were all sequenced from one sample in a study of vaccination effects on CD4 cells after COVID-19. No antigen has been identified for these receptors. The repertoire was sequenced with immunoSEQ multiplex PCR; TCRdb's copy has only in-frame clones and lacks some. The sample carries 35,000 to 55,000 clones, around 70% recorded once. Viral peptide pool expansion of antigen-specific CD4+ T cells preceded sequencing in the ViraFEST assay. Researchers isolated CD4+ T cells once approximately eleven days of culture had elapsed. The person's infection with SARS-CoV-2, confirmed by PCR, took place between March and December 2020. This material consisted of CD4+ T cells from PBMCs cultured with a peptide pool, taken before COVID-19 vaccination. These receptor sequences come from a human donor who had a prior SARS-CoV-2 infection.

This clone was seen a handful of times. In DNA form, the CDR3 reads TGTGCCAGCAGCCCCGGGGGAGCGGAGGCCTACGAGCAGTACTTC. Translation: CASSPGGAEAYEQYF. The chain combines TRBV7-3 with TRBJ2-7, with D possibly matching TRBD2 (6 bases). This CDR3 is built from 15 residues. Germline values: CDR1 SGHTA, CDR2 FQGTGA. Trimming left V 5 bases short and J 2 bases short, with 16 bases between.

The chain recombines TRBV3-1 (or the pseudogene TRBV3-2) with TRBJ1-2, with 7 positions matching TRBD1. Per the germline V gene, CDR1 is LGHDT and CDR2 is YNNKEL (reference sequence). J lost 3 bases, V lost 3 bases, and 7 bases had no gene match. The CDR3 loop spans 15 amino acids. DNA of the CDR3: TGTGCCAGCAGCCAGGCCGGGACAGAGGACTATGGCTACACCTTC. Translating it yields CASSQAGTEDYGYTF.

The chain couples TRBV6-5 to TRBJ1-5; tentatively, D is TRBD1 (5 bases). Trimming removed 6 bases from V and 11 bases from J, with 17 bases in between. The germline gives CDR1 MNHEY, CDR2 SVGAGI. The CDR3 runs 13 residues. CDR3 residues: CASSEGPTRAQHF. As DNA, the CDR3 is TGTGCCAGCAGCGAGGGACCTACGCGGGCCCAGCATTTT.

This chain joins TRBV5-1 and TRBJ2-3, with 9 bases identical to TRBD1. Germline V gene lookup returns CDR1 SGHRS and CDR2 YFSETQ. Trimming cost V 5 bases and J 1 base; bases outside gene matches: 2. The CDR3 covers 14 residues. CDR3 bases: TGCGCCAGCAGTAGGGACAGGGGCACAGATACGCAGTATTTT. The encoded protein is CASSRDRGTDTQYF. Complete variable domain (other parts from reference TRBV5-1 and TRBJ2-3): KAGVTQTPRYLIKTRGQQVTLSCSPISGHRSVSWYQQTPGQGLQFLFEYFSETQRNKGNFPGRFSGRQFSNSRSEMNVSTLELGDSALYLCASSRDRGTDTQYFGPGTRLTVL.

The table lists this clone with a few counts. The chain has TRBV19 and TRBJ1-5; D uncertain. Germline loops: CDR1 LNHDA, CDR2 SQIVND (reference sequence). Trimming stripped 7 bases from V and 1 base from J, with 8 bases between. This CDR3 has 13 amino acids. CDR3 sequence: CASMDTSNQPQHF. The CDR3 DNA is TGTGCCAGTATGGATACAAGCAATCAGCCCCAGCATTTT.

This chain joins TRBV4-2 and TRBJ2-1, with D perhaps TRBD2 (6 bases). The V gene's germline CDR1 is LGHNA and CDR2 YNFKEQ. V was clipped by 2 bases and J by 7 bases, with 18 bases between them. The CDR3 length is 16 residues. The CDR3 is CASSQRVGSAGNEQFF. As DNA, the CDR3 is TGTGCCAGCAGCCAACGGGTCGGGAGTGCTGGTAATGAGCAGTTCTTC.

The gene calls are TRBV4-2 and TRBJ1-3, with D unclear. Germline V gives CDR1 LGHNA, CDR2 YNFKEQ. The CDR3 has 19 amino acids. V lost 0 bases, J lost 1 base, and 19 bases lay in between. CDR3 in amino acids: CASSQDWGGRVISGNTIYF. The CDR3 nucleotides read TGTGCCAGCAGCCAAGATTGGGGTGGTAGGGTGATATCTGGAAACACCATATATTTT.

The rearrangement joins TRBV4-2 to TRBJ1-1; D remains unclear. The CDR3 has 14 residues. The V end lost 1 base, the J end lost 5 bases, and 11 bases lay between the germline ends. Germline V lookup: CDR1 LGHNA, CDR2 YNFKEQ. CDR3 nucleotide sequence: TGTGCCAGCAGCCAAGTTACAGTAGAGACTGAAGCTTTCTTT. It translates to CASSQVTVETEAFF.